These T cell receptor beta chains were read from a single sample in a study of T cell changes during pregnancy in multiple sclerosis. Here immunoSEQ multiplex PCR was the method, and the copy in TCRdb shows in-frame clones only, minus some. This sample has approximately 88,000 clones, with 90% to 95% found just once. The sample consisted of peripheral blood, taken in the second trimester of pregnancy. The receptors stem from a female donor with multiple sclerosis, enrolled in a pregnancy study. The CDR3 runs from the conserved cysteine through the conserved F or W. D genes are given only for firm matches. Size values are once, few and many counts, or a class for expanded clones, and some rows have none.

J gene	D gene	clone size	V gene	CDR3 DNA	CDR3 protein
TRBJ1-2	.	.	TRBV7-2	TGTGCCAGCAGCTTGCTCGGGGGAAAGGGCTACACCTTC	CASSLLGGKGYTF
TRBJ1-5	.	.	TRBV19	TGTGCCAGTAGTATTGTCTTGAGGGGCAATCAGCCCCAGCATTTT	CASSIVLRGNQPQHF
TRBJ1-5	.	once	TRBV30	TGTGCCTGGAGTGAACGGACAACCCTAAATCAGCCCCAGCATTTT	CAWSERTTLNQPQHF
TRBJ2-1	TRBD2	once	TRBV5-1	TGCGCCAGCAGCTTACTAGCGGACTCCTACAATGAGCAGTTCTTC	CASSLLADSYNEQFF
TRBJ1-5	.	.	TRBV30	TGTGCCTGGAATGTGGGGCTCCATAGCAATCAGCCCCAGCATTTT	CAWNVGLHSNQPQHF
TRBJ1-4	.	once	TRBV28	TGTGCCAGCAGTTCTCGGGAGGGTAGGAATGAAAAACTGTTTTTT	CASSSREGRNEKLFF
TRBJ2-2	.	.	TRBV30	TGTGCCTGGAGTCTAAGGGAGGTTAACACCGGGGAGCTGTTTTTT	CAWSLREVNTGELFF
TRBJ1-4	.	once	TRBV7-2	TGTGCCAGCAGCTCCCAGGGGTACACTAATGAAAAACTGTTTTTT	CASSSQGYTNEKLFF
TRBJ2-3	TRBD2	.	TRBV5-1	TGCGCCAGCAGCCCCCGCGCAACTAGCGGGAGGGCCTCGGATACGCAGTATTTT	CASSPRATSGRASDTQYF
TRBJ2-5	TRBD2	.	TRBV7-9	TGTGCCAGCAGCTATCGGGCGGGAGCCCATTCCCAAGAGACCCAGTACTTC	CASSYRAGAHSQETQYF
TRBJ1-2	TRBD1	.	TRBV5-4	TGTGCCAGCAGCGGGGGACAGCGTAACTATGGCTACACCTTC	CASSGGQRNYGYTF
TRBJ2-7	.	.	TRBV7-2	TGTGCCAGCAGCTTAGCGGCCGTCTACGAGCAGTACTTC	CASSLAAVYEQYF
TRBJ2-1	TRBD1	.	TRBV5-1	TGCGCCAGCAGCTGGGGACAGGGACACAATGAGCAGTTCTTC	CASSWGQGHNEQFF
TRBJ2-1	.	.	TRBV27	TGTGCCAGCAGTCCATCTACTAGCCCCTACAATGAGCAGTTCTTC	CASSPSTSPYNEQFF
TRBJ2-1	TRBD2	.	TRBV27	TGTGCCAGCAGTCTGACTAGCCCCACCGAGCAGTTCTTC	CASSLTSPTEQFF
TRBJ1-1	.	.	TRBV27	TGTGCCAGCAGTTTTTCAGGGACACCCGATGAAGCTTTCTTT	CASSFSGTPDEAFF
TRBJ2-3	.	.	TRBV27	TGTGCCAGCATGGCGCGGGTTATTAGCACAGATACGCAGTATTTT	CASMARVISTDTQYF
TRBJ2-7	.	.	TRBV30	TGTGCCTGGGGGGGGACAGAGAGCTACGAGCAGTACTTC	CAWGGTESYEQYF
TRBJ1-4	.	.	TRBV6-5	TGTGCCAGCAGTTTCGTTGGCTCAACTAATGAAAAACTGTTTTTT	CASSFVGSTNEKLFF
TRBJ1-5	TRBD1	.	TRBV6-1	TGTGCCAGCAGAGACAGGGTTTATAGCAATCAGCCCCAGCATTTT	CASRDRVYSNQPQHF
TRBJ2-1	.	.	TRBV29-1	TGCAGCGTTCCCCGGGTCAGGGGTGTATACAATGAGCAGTTCTTC	CSVPRVRGVYNEQFF
TRBJ2-3	TRBD2	.	TRBV5-4	TGTGCCAGCAGCTTGGGACTAGCGGACATCACAGATACGCAGTATTTT	CASSLGLADITDTQYF
TRBJ2-7	TRBD1	.	TRBV25-1	TGTGCCAGCAGTGAATATCCGGGGACAGGGCTCGACGAGCAGTACTTC	CASSEYPGTGLDEQYF
TRBJ2-7	.	.	TRBV6-1	TGTGCCAGCAGTGAAGGGGGGCCGACATACGAGCAGTACTTC	CASSEGGPTYEQYF
TRBJ2-1	.	.	TRBV27	TGTGCCAGCAGTTTATCAGCCCATTCGGACAATGAGCAGTTCTTC	CASSLSAHSDNEQFF
TRBJ2-5	.	.	TRBV18	TGTGCCAGCTCACTTAACATCGCAGAGACCCAGTACTTC	CASSLNIAETQYF
TRBJ2-7	.	once	TRBV5-1	TGCGCCAGCAGCGGTCGTGGAGACGTCTACGAGCAGTACTTC	CASSGRGDVYEQYF
TRBJ1-1	.	.	TRBV27	TGTGCCAGCAGTTTTGAGGGGAACACTGAAGCTTTCTTT	CASSFEGNTEAFF
TRBJ2-7	.	.	TRBV4-3	TGCGCCAGCAGCCAAGATCGGGAAGGTCGAGGGCAGTACTTC	CASSQDREGRGQYF
TRBJ2-5	TRBD1	.	TRBV12-5	TGTGCTAGTGGTTTGGTACTACATCGGGACAGGGGTTCGGAGACCCAGTACTTC	CASGLVLHRDRGSETQYF
TRBJ2-2	.	.	TRBV27	TGTGCCAGCAGTAGAGGGACATTCACCGGGGAGCTGTTTTTT	CASSRGTFTGELFF
TRBJ2-7	.	.	TRBV4-2	TGTGCCAGCAGCCAAGATTTGCGTGGGAGTCGGTTCACCTACGAGCAGTACTTC	CASSQDLRGSRFTYEQYF
TRBJ1-1	TRBD1	.	TRBV18	TGTGCCAGCTCCCGGGGACAGGGGGTTTTAAGGGGAGCTTTCTTT	CASSRGQGVLRGAFF
TRBJ2-3	.	.	TRBV29-1	TGCAGCGTTGTGGACAAAACAGATACGCAGTATTTT	CSVVDKTDTQYF
TRBJ1-5	.	.	TRBV28	TGTGCCAGCAGTTTATCAGGGCTCAGCAATCAGCCCCAGCATTTT	CASSLSGLSNQPQHF
TRBJ2-1	.	.	TRBV28	TGTGCCAGCAGTTTATTGGCGGGGGCCGGGACCTCCCACAATGAGCAGTTCTTC	CASSLLAGAGTSHNEQFF
TRBJ1-1	.	.	TRBV29-1	TGCAGCGCTGCTGAAGCTTTCTTT	CSAAEAFF
TRBJ1-5	TRBD1	.	TRBV19	TGTGCCAGTAGTGTCTTTGGGACAGGGGGCAGTCAGCCCCAGCATTTT	CASSVFGTGGSQPQHF
TRBJ2-1	.	.	TRBV6-6	TGTGCCAGCAGTCACGGGGTAGCCTATTACAATGAGCAGTTCTTC	CASSHGVAYYNEQFF
TRBJ2-7	.	.	TRBV18	TGTGCCAGCTCACCACCCGGTCCCTACGAGCAGTACTTC	CASSPPGPYEQYF
TRBJ2-7	.	few	TRBV5-1	TGCGCCAGCAGCTCGACTAGGAGCTACGAGCAGTACTTC	CASSSTRSYEQYF
TRBJ2-2	TRBD1	.	TRBV6-5	TGTGCCAGCCGGGGGGACAGGGGGCCCACCGGGGAGCTGTTTTTT	CASRGDRGPTGELFF
TRBJ2-5	TRBD2	once	TRBV28	TGTGCCAGCACTTTAGGGACTAGCGGGACGGAGACCCAGTACTTC	CASTLGTSGTETQYF
TRBJ2-3	TRBD2	.	TRBV11-2	TGTGCCAGCAGCTTGAGTAGCGGGAGGGCACGAAGCACAGATACGCAGTATTTT	CASSLSSGRARSTDTQYF
TRBJ2-1	.	.	TRBV7-9	TGTGCCAGCAGCTTAGCGGGAGCCGGGACCAAGGGGAGGAATGAGCAGTTCTTC	CASSLAGAGTKGRNEQFF
TRBJ2-3	.	.	TRBV4-3	TGCGCCAGCAGCCAATTCGCGGAGAACACAGATACGCAGTATTTT	CASSQFAENTDTQYF
TRBJ2-5	TRBD1	few	TRBV4-2	TGTGCCAGCAGCCAAGAAAGACAGGGGCAAGAGACCCAGTACTTC	CASSQERQGQETQYF
TRBJ2-7	.	once	TRBV7-8	TGTGCCAGCAGCTTGTTTGGTCAGGGTTGGTCGTACTTC	CASSLFGQGWSYF